The present T cell receptor beta chain was sequenced within a study of blood T cell repertoires in COVID-19. Study as a whole: The United States, Italy and Spain were the sources of the acute and convalescent COVID-19 samples. PBMCs, B-cell-depleted T cells, or T cells were the source of the cDNA or gDNA that made up the material.

In the authors' methods: Reference gene primers were amplified, and this amplification served to estimate nucleated cell counts. Assay used: immunoSEQ multiplex PCR; TCRdb lists only in-frame clones, some missing. V and J calls and clone size are copied from that table; D and trimming were computed from the DNA. The sample lists 230,000 or so clones, about 85% occurring once. This clone is a singleton in its sample. The receptor was isolated from a man aged 30-40 years with active or convalescent COVID-19. Input material: peripheral blood.

CDR3 protein: CASSPGEETQYF. The CDR3 bases are TGTGCCAGCAGTCCGGGGGAAGAGACCCAGTACTTC. This chain links TRBV6-2 or TRBV6-3 with TRBJ2-5, with D tentatively TRBD2 (6 bases). CDR3 length: 12 amino acids. The germline CDR1 and CDR2 sequences are MNHEY and SVGEGT. V shed 5 bases and J shed 3 bases, with 7 bases lying between them.